One sample yielded the 22 T cell receptor beta chains listed below, sequenced in a study of identical twins. MiXCR, applied by TCRdb to the 5' RACE reads, yields one record per CDR3 protein. This table has about 660,000 distinct CDR3 sequences, roughly 8% appearing once. A further study also used this sample, focusing on yellow fever vaccine responses in identical twins.

The source material was PBMCs. The origin of the receptors is a woman aged 18 to 35 in good health.

This clonotype was seen repeatedly, ten times or more. This chain links TRBV12-3 or TRBV12-4 with TRBJ1-5, with D uncertain. CDR3 size: 17 residues. The germline V and J ends were trimmed by 0 bases and 3 bases, with 15 bases remaining between them. The CDR3 spells CASSLAISGEDNQPQHF. The CDR3 DNA follows: TGTGCCAGCAGTTTAGCTATTTCCGGGGAGGACAATCAGCCCCAGCATTTT.

This clonotype was seen only a few times. The rearrangement links TRBV4-3 to TRBJ2-3, with 7 bases lining up with TRBD1. The CDR3 is 15 amino acids. Germline CDR1 and CDR2: LGHNA and YSLEER. Trimming removed 2 bases from V and 6 bases from J; junction bases left unmatched: 8. CDR3 DNA sequence: TGCGCCAGCAGCCAAACACACAGGGGTGATGATACGCAGTATTTT. It is translated as CASSQTHRGDDTQYF.

The chain carries TRBV7-9 and TRBJ2-1; 8 positions match TRBD2. Germline V CDR1 and CDR2: SEHNR, FQNEAQ (reference sequence). V lost 1 base to trimming and J lost 8 bases; unmatched junction nucleotides: 10. This CDR3 comprises 16 residues. CDR3 sequence reads: CASSLEAGGIEDEQFF. The CDR3 bases are TGTGCCAGCAGCTTAGAGGCGGGGGGCATAGAGGATGAGCAGTTCTTC.

This clonotype was observed many times. The chain has TRBV5-1 and TRBJ2-7; no definite D call. Deletions cut 0 bases from V and 5 bases from J, with 6 bases between. Germline V lookup: CDR1 SGHRS, CDR2 YFSETQ. This CDR3 has 12 residues. CDR3 bases: TGCGCCAGCAGCTTGGTTGCGGACGAGCAGTACTTC. This translates into CASSLVADEQYF.

This clonotype has only a few counts. The chain employs TRBV28 and TRBJ2-1; D uncertain. The CDR3 extends over 11 amino acids. V lost 3 bases and J lost 11, with 8 bases in between. Germline assignment: CDR1 MDHEN and CDR2 SYDVKM. The CDR3 protein is CASSFTDKQFF. CDR3 nucleotide sequence: TGTGCCAGCAGTTTTACAGACAAGCAGTTCTTC.

The chain combines TRBV27 with TRBJ1-2, with D unclear. V shed 10 bases and J shed 2 bases, with 14 bases lying between them. The CDR3 consists of 13 residues. Per the germline V gene, CDR1 is MNHEY and CDR2 is SMNVEV (reference sequence). The CDR3 DNA reads as TGTGCCACCCGGCGGTTTTCGAACTATGGCTACACCTTC. Protein product: CATRRFSNYGYTF.

This clonotype has just a few counts. The chain uses TRBV3-1 and TRBJ2-5; D call uncertain. The germline CDR1 and CDR2 sequences are LGHDT and YNNKEL (reference sequence). With 2 bases removed from V and 7 bases from J, the gap between germline ends came to 8 bases. The CDR3 is 12 residues long. The CDR3: CASSQLQRTQYF. CDR3 bases: TGTGCCAGCAGCCAACTACAACGGACCCAGTACTTC.

In its sample, this clonotype was seen a few times. V and J are TRBV12-3 or TRBV12-4 and TRBJ2-1; a possible D gene is TRBD2 (5 bases). Trimming cost V 3 bases and J 8 bases, with 23 bases left between them. The CDR3 has 17 residues. The CDR3 DNA reads TGTGCCAGCAGTTTTATAACGACACCTACCCTGGAGGATGAGCAGTTCTTC. This encodes CASSFITTPTLEDEQFF.

This clonotype was seen only a few times. This sequence joins TRBV20-1 and TRBJ2-3; 13 positions match TRBD2. With V trimmed by 4 bases and J by 5 bases, 9 bases remained unmatched. The CDR3 length is 16 residues. In germline, CDR1 is DFQATT, CDR2 SNEGSKA (reference sequence). The CDR3 DNA follows: TGCAGTGCTACTAGGACTAGCGGGAGTATAGAAGATACGCAGTATTTT. As protein: CSATRTSGSIEDTQYF.

This clonotype was observed a handful of times. CDR3 nucleotide sequence: TGTGCCAGCAGCTCCTGGACAGGGAATGAGACCCAGTACTTC. It codes for CASSSWTGNETQYF. The rearrangement links TRBV7-9 to TRBJ2-5; 8 nucleotides agree with TRBD1. The CDR3 has 14 amino acids. V lost 4 bases, J lost 5 bases, and 6 bases stayed unmatched. CDR1 is SEHNR, CDR2 FQNEAQ, per germline (reference sequence).

Ten or more counts support this clonotype. The rearrangement links TRBV4-3 to TRBJ1-5; 7 bases line up with TRBD1. V was clipped by 3 bases and J by 6 bases; unmatched bases: 8. Looked up from germline, CDR1 is LGHNA and CDR2 is YSLEER. The CDR3 contains 15 residues. CDR3 region: CASSQDRFSGQPQHF. In nucleotides, the CDR3 is TGCGCCAGCAGCCAGGACAGGTTCAGTGGTCAGCCCCAGCATTTT.

The CDR3 DNA reads as TGTGCCCTCAGTTTATCGGGGACTAGCGGGAGGCGCGCCTACGAGCAGTACTTC. Translating it yields CALSLSGTSGRRAYEQYF. This chain joins TRBV12-3 or TRBV12-4 and TRBJ2-7, with 15 bases that match TRBD2. J gave up 2 bases and V 11 bases, and 16 bases lay outside the gene matches. This CDR3 is built from 18 residues.

This clonotype has ten or more counts. The chain recombines TRBV10-3 with TRBJ2-1; 13 nucleotides align to TRBD2. J gave up 8 bases and V 2 bases, and 18 bases lay outside the gene matches. This CDR3 has 20 amino acids. Germline CDR1 ENHRY, CDR2 SYGVKD. CDR3 residues: CAISEPGLAGDPTQIYEQFF. DNA of the CDR3: TGTGCCATCAGTGAGCCAGGACTAGCGGGAGATCCTACACAAATCTATGAGCAGTTCTTC.

This clonotype showed up just a few times. This chain joins TRBV6-2 or TRBV6-3 and TRBJ2-2; tentative D call: TRBD1 (6 bases). Germline values: CDR1 MNHEY, CDR2 SVGEGT. V was shortened by 5 bases and J by 1 base, with 14 bases between the two germline ends. CDR3 size: 16 residues. The CDR3 loop is CASSNDRPLNTGELFF. The CDR3, as DNA: TGTGCCAGCAGTAACGACAGGCCCCTGAACACCGGGGAGCTGTTTTTT.

The J gene is TRBJ2-4, the V gene TRBV2; D is tentatively TRBD1 or TRBD2 (6 bases each). Germline CDR1 reads SNHLY; CDR2 reads FYNNEI. This CDR3 comprises 17 residues. The ends were cut back, 6 bases at V and 6 bases at J, with 24 bases in the middle. The CDR3 sequence is CASSFYPGAEGGNIQYF. Here the CDR3 DNA reads TGTGCCAGCAGCTTTTATCCTGGGGCCGAGGGGGGAAACATTCAGTACTTC.

This clonotype showed up many times. The chain couples TRBV28 to TRBJ1-2; 9 bases agree with TRBD1. V shed 5 bases and J 7 bases; nucleotides not matched to a gene: 8. Germline CDR1 MDHEN, CDR2 SYDVKM. The CDR3 is 14 residues long. The CDR3 loop is CASSPGQGRSGYTF. CDR3 bases: TGTGCCAGCAGTCCTGGACAGGGGAGGAGTGGCTACACCTTC.

This clonotype was detected many times. V gene TRBV24-1 combines with J gene TRBJ1-2; 7 bases line up with TRBD1. The junction had 8 bases not matched to a gene; V was cut back by 4 bases and J by 4 bases. This CDR3 spans 15 amino acids. Per germline, CDR1 KGHDR and CDR2 SFDVKD. The CDR3 sequence: CATSDTGQPRYGYTF. In nucleotides, the CDR3 is TGTGCCACCAGTGACACGGGACAGCCTCGCTATGGCTACACCTTC.

This chain uses TRBV28 with TRBJ2-3; 9 bases match TRBD2. V was pared by 1 base and J by 0 bases, with 5 bases of the junction left unmatched. This CDR3 is 17 amino acids long. Germline V gene sequence: CDR1 MDHEN, CDR2 SYDVKM. Here the CDR3 reads CASSLYASGISTDTQYF. The CDR3 DNA sequence: TGTGCCAGCAGTTTATATGCTAGCGGGATAAGCACAGATACGCAGTATTTT.

There are a few counts of this clonotype. V gene TRBV29-1 combines with J gene TRBJ1-1, with 7 nucleotides matching TRBD1. The V gene end was trimmed by 7 bases and the J gene end by 2 bases; junction bases not matched to a gene: 7. Germline V gives CDR1 SQVTM, CDR2 ANQGSEA. There are 13 residues in the CDR3. The CDR3 bases are TGCAGCGGGGGGACAGCAGAAAACACTGAAGCTTTCTTT. Its protein is CSGGTAENTEAFF.

There are a few counts of this clonotype. The chain has TRBV3-1 and TRBJ2-5; weak D call: TRBD2 (6 bases). CDR1 and CDR2 (germline): LGHDT, YNNKEL (reference sequence). V lost 6 bases to trimming and J lost 3 bases, with 11 bases between them. The CDR3 covers 13 residues. CDR3 DNA sequence: TGTGCCAGCAGTCGGGACTCCGAAGAGACCCAGTACTTC. It codes for CASSRDSEETQYF.

This clonotype has a single count. This chain connects TRBV19 to TRBJ2-1; D may be TRBD1 (5 bases). Germline V lookup: CDR1 LNHDA, CDR2 SQIVND (reference sequence). The CDR3 spans 13 residues. V was cut by 6 bases and J by 6 bases, with 12 bases left in between. In DNA, the CDR3 is TGTGCCAGTAGCGAGACAGTCCCCAATGAGCAGTTCTTC. Protein sequence: CASSETVPNEQFF. Complete variable domain (other parts from reference TRBV19 and TRBJ2-1): DGGITQSPKYLFRKEGQNVTLSCEQNLNHDAMYWYRQDPGQGLRLIYYSQIVNDFQKGDIAEGYSVSREKKESFPLTVTSAQKNPTAFYLCASSETVPNEQFFGPGTRLTVL.

This clonotype was seen repeatedly, ten times or more. Compared with germline, one end of the junction differs, possibly owing to a read error. This sequence joins TRBV12-3 or TRBV12-4 and TRBJ2-5; D is perhaps TRBD2 (6 bases). This CDR3 has 12 amino acids. The CDR3, as DNA: TGTGCCAGCAGGTCGAATCCGGGGGATCCTACTTTC. It is translated as CASRSNPGDPTF.